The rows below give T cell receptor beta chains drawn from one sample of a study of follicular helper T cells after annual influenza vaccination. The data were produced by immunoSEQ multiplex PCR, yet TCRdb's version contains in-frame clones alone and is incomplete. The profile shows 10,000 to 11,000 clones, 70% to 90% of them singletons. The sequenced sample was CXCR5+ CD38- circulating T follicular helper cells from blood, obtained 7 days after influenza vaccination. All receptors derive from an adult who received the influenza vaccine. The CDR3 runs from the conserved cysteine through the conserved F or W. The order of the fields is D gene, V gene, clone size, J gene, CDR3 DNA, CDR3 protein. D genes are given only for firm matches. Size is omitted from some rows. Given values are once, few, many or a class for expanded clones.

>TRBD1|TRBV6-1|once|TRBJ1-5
TGTGCCAGCAGTGAGGCGACAGGGGAGGGTCAGCCCCAGCATTTT
CASSEATGEGQPQHF
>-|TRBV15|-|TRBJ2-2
TGTGCCACCAGCAGAGAGGGCACCGGGGAGCTGTTTTTT
CATSREGTGELFF
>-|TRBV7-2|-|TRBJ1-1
TGTGCCAGCAGCTACGGCGGCACCCAGGGGAAGAACACTGAAGCTTTCTTT
CASSYGGTQGKNTEAFF
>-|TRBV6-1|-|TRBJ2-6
TGTGCCAGCAGTGAGTTCGGGACACCCTCCTCTGGGGCCAACGTCCTGACTTTC
CASSEFGTPSSGANVLTF
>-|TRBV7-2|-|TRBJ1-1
TGTGCCAGCAGCCCCGGCTCTGCGAACACTGAAGCTTTCTTT
CASSPGSANTEAFF
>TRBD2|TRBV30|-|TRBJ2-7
TGTGCCTGCCAAAGACTAGCGGGGCGGAACGAGCAGTACTTC
CACQRLAGRNEQYF
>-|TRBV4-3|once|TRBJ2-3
TGCGCCAGCAGCCGCACAGGATCTAGCACAGATACGCAGTATTTT
CASSRTGSSTDTQYF
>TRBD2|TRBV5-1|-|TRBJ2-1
TGCGCCAGCAGCTCCCAGCGGGGTGCCTACAATGAGCAGTTCTTC
CASSSQRGAYNEQFF
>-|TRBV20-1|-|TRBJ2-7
TGCAGTGCTATTGGGCACTACGAGCAGTACTTC
CSAIGHYEQYF
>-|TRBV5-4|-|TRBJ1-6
TGTGCCAGCAGCCTTATGCAGGGTAGTTCACCCCTCCACTTT
CASSLMQGSSPLHF
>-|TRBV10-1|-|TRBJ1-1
TGCGCCAGCAGTGAGTCGATGGCCAGGCCTGAAGCTTTCTTT
CASSESMARPEAFF
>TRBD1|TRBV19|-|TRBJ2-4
TGTGCCAGTAGTCAGACCGGGACAGCCACGAAAAACATTCAGTACTTC
CASSQTGTATKNIQYF
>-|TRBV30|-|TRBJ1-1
TGTGCCTGGAGTGTACTCAGGGAAGCTTTCTTT
CAWSVLREAFF
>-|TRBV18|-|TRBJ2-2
TGTGCCAGCTCACCAAACCCTAAGGGAGATGACGGGGAGCTGTTTTTT
CASSPNPKGDDGELFF
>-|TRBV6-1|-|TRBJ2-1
TGTGCCAGCAGTGGTCCAACAGGTTTTGATGAGCAGTTCTTC
CASSGPTGFDEQFF
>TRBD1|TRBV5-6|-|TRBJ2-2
TGTGCCAGCACTGGGACAGTGAACACCGGGGAGCTGTTTTTT
CASTGTVNTGELFF
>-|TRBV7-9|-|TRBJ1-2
TGTGCCAGCAGCTTAGAGGCGGACTATGGCTACACCTTC
CASSLEADYGYTF